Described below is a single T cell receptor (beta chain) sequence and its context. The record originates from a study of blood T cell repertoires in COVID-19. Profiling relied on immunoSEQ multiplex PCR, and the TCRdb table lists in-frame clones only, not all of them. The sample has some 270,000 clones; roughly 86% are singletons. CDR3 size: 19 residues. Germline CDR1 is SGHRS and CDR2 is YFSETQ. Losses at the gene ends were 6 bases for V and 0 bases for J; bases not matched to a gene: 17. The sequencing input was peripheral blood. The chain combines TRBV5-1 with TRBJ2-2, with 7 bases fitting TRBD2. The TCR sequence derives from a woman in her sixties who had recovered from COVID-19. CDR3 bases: TGCGCCAGCACCCTCACCCAAGTCTTCACTAGCGCGAACACCGGGGAGCTGTTTTTT. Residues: CASTLTQVFTSANTGELFF.